A selection of T cell receptor beta chains follows, all from one sample in a study of shared T cell receptors in the human thymus. Data came from immunoSEQ multiplex PCR; TCRdb stores just in-frame clones and leaves some out. Counted here are some 700,000 clones, around 85% occurring once; the ten biggest clones make up under 0.012%. This same sample was also taken into another study, of human thymus T cells.

Source material: thymocytes. These receptors originate from a girl less than two years old with a congenital heart defect. Both conserved end residues are trimmed from each CDR3.

v_gene	CDR3aa
TRBV9	ASSDSKWSSGANVLT
TRBV6-5	ASSPRTGLAEAF
TRBV28	ASSLDRFEKLF
TRBV5-1	ASSLLSLSGGRMSTDTQY
TRBV5-1	ASSYLGREQF
TRBV18	ASSPPEFVGQLYEQY
TRBV30	AWQRENTIY
TRBV4-3	ASSQDVTGKGGYT
TRBV5-4	ASSLIGATEAF
TRBV7-8	ASSSYGTGVDNQPQH
TRBV6-1	ASSESKQSNYGYT
TRBV19	ASSIFRTRNSPLH
TRBV11-2	ASSLGSGWNTGELF
TRBV7-8	ASSLARGVHSYNEQF
TRBV27	ASSFGRTANQPQH
TRBV2	ASRDRSSSPLH
TRBV28	ASSLETTGQNTEAF
TRBV4-1	ASSQVFWKGGSDEAF
TRBV18	ASSPPGQGAYEQY
TRBV14	ASRSYGGTDTQY
TRBV7-9	ASSAHPGGGTDTQY
TRBV28	ASSSTTQGHNYGYT